The 26 T cell receptor beta chains given below trace back to one sample, sequenced in a study of blood T cells in healthy people across ages. Sample-barcoded 5' priming and a J-beta primer mix drove a second PCR of about 6 to 12 cycles. TCRdb recomputed calls from the 5' RACE reads with MiXCR, one row per CDR3 protein. Among approximately 810,000 distinct CDR3 sequences listed, roughly 26% were seen once. Sample: blood. These receptors were obtained from an elderly woman in good health.

This clonotype was picked up one time. The chain links TRBV7-9 to TRBJ1-4; 7 bases map to TRBD1. The CDR3 runs to 12 residues. Germline V gene data show CDR1 as SEHNR and CDR2 as FQNEAQ (reference sequence). Trimming cost V 11 bases and J 8 bases; bases outside gene matches: 8. CDR3 nucleotide sequence: TGTGCCGGCGCGACAGGGAACGAAAAACTGTTTTTT. Amino acid sequence: CAGATGNEKLFF. Filled out from reference TRBV7-9 and TRBJ1-4, the complete variable domain reads DTGVSQNPRHKITKRGQNVTFRCDPISEHNRLYWYRQTLGQGPEFLTYFQNEAQLEKSRLLSDRFSAERPKGSFSTLEIQRTEQGDSAMYLCAGATGNEKLFFGSGTQLSVL.

This clonotype has a count of ten or more. The chain combines TRBV7-9 with TRBJ2-3; 10 bases match TRBD2. Losses at the gene ends were 5 bases for V and 2 bases for J; bases not matched to a gene: 7. CDR1 and CDR2 (germline): SEHNR, FQNEAQ (reference sequence). This CDR3 region has 16 residues. CDR3 loop: CASSPRLAGTTDTQYF. CDR3 in DNA: TGTGCCAGCAGCCCGAGACTAGCGGGCACCACAGATACGCAGTATTTT.

This chain uses TRBV7-6 with TRBJ2-5; TRBD1 aligns across 10 bases. The CDR3 extends over 16 amino acids. J gave up 4 bases and V 5 bases, and 10 bases lay outside the gene matches. The germline CDR1 and CDR2 sequences are SGHVS and FNYEAQ. The DNA of the CDR3 is TGTGCCAGCAGCCCGCGAAGTAGGACAGGGGGAGAGACCCAGTACTTC. Protein product: CASSPRSRTGGETQYF.

The sample holds one count of this clonotype. A read error may be the cause here, since a much bigger clone is one base away. J is TRBJ1-4 and V is TRBV15, with 8 nucleotides matching TRBD1. The CDR3 covers 14 residues. From germline, CDR1 is LNHNV and CDR2 YYDKDF (reference sequence). Losses at the gene ends were 4 bases for V and 7 bases for J; bases not matched to a gene: 5. DNA of the CDR3: TGTGCCACCAGCAAAGACAGGGGAACTGAAAAACTGTTTTTT. Protein sequence: CATSKDRGTEKLFF.

This clonotype was counted ten times or more. This chain uses TRBV28 with TRBJ2-1, with D perhaps matching TRBD2 (6 bases). V was clipped by 8 bases and J by 7 bases, with 24 bases between them. CDR1 MDHEN and CDR2 SYDVKM come from the germline V gene. CDR3 length: 16 amino acids. CDR3 residues: CASLLGGDILANEQFF. For the CDR3, the DNA is TGTGCCAGCCTTTTGGGGGGAGACATTCTAGCGAATGAGCAGTTCTTC.

V and J are TRBV12-3 or TRBV12-4 and TRBJ2-2; D is ambiguous. V was pared by 8 bases and J by 7 bases, with 11 bases between. The CDR3 runs to 12 residues. The DNA of the CDR3 is TGTGCCAGCCGATTATGGATCGGGGAGCTGTTTTTT. This sequence encodes CASRLWIGELFF.

In regard to this clonotype: A much more abundant neighbour one base away suggests this may be a read error. This chain uses TRBV5-1 with TRBJ2-3; TRBD1 agrees at 7 bases. CDR1 and CDR2 from the germline V gene are SGHRS and YFSETQ. This CDR3 is 14 amino acids long. CDR3 nucleotides: TGCGCCAACAGCATAGGACAGGAAACAGATACGCAGTATTTT. As protein: CANSIGQETDTQYF.

A word on this clonotype: One end of the junction is discordant with germline, which a read error may explain. V and J are TRBV7-2 and TRBJ2-5; a weak D match, TRBD2 (6 bases). The J call may be mistaken, given a closer DNA end match to TRBJ2-7. The CDR3 loop spans 15 amino acids. CDR1 is SGHTA, CDR2 FQGNSA, per germline. The CDR3 region is CGSSLVSGVSYEQYF. The DNA for the CDR3 is TGTGGCAGCAGCTTAGTTTCGGGAGTAAGCTACGAGCAGTACTTC.

Of note for this clonotype: A much larger clone differs by one base, so this may be a read error. This rearrangement joins TRBV7-2 to TRBJ1-5, with 10 bases lining up with TRBD1. There are 16 residues in the CDR3. CDR1 and CDR2 from the germline V gene are SGHTA and FQGNSA. The CDR3, as DNA: TGTGCCAGCAGCTTGGGGGGACAGGGGAGCAATCAGCTCCAGCATTTT. Its translation: CASSLGGQGSNQLQHF.

The rearrangement joins TRBV29-1 to TRBJ2-3; TRBD2 matches 9 bases. The J segment lost 2 bases and the V segment lost 1 base, leaving 7 bases of the junction unmatched. CDR1 is SQVTM, CDR2 ANQGSEA, per germline. CDR3 size: 16 residues. Written as DNA, the CDR3 is TGCAGCGTTGAAGTCCCCCTAGCGGGACACACAGATACGCAGTATTTT. Translating it yields CSVEVPLAGHTDTQYF.

The V and J genes are TRBV3-1 and TRBJ2-5, with 8 bases lining up with TRBD1. The CDR3 has 15 residues. With 2 bases clipped from V and 4 bases from J, the junction kept 6 bases outside the gene matches. CDR1 is LGHDT and CDR2 is YNNKEL in the germline V gene (reference sequence). The CDR3, as DNA: TGTGCCAGCAGCCAACCGGGCAGGGGGCGAGAGACCCAGTACTTC. Translating gives CASSQPGRGRETQYF.

The V and J genes are TRBV25-1 and TRBJ2-1, with TRBD2 matching 8 bases. The CDR3 extends over 14 amino acids. The germline gives CDR1 MGHDK, CDR2 SYGVNS. Trimming took 2 bases from V and 9 from J; bases not matched to a gene: 6. For the CDR3, the DNA is TGTGCCAGCAGTGAAATGACTAGCGTCAGTGAGCAGTTCTTC. This gives the protein CASSEMTSVSEQFF.

Ten or more counts support this clonotype. The chain uses TRBV6-2 or TRBV6-3 and TRBJ2-5; 7 bases agree with TRBD2. Trimming removed 2 bases from V and 2 bases from J; junction bases left unmatched: 5. The CDR3 length is 15 residues. Germline CDR1 reads MNHEY; CDR2 reads SVGEGT. This CDR3 is CASSYQEAGQETQYF. The DNA of the CDR3 is TGTGCCAGCAGTTACCAAGAAGCGGGGCAAGAGACCCAGTACTTC.

This clonotype was counted between two and nine times. The gene calls are TRBV4-3 and TRBJ1-4; TRBD1 is a possible D gene (5 bases). Germline V gene sequence: CDR1 LGHNA, CDR2 YSLEER. V lost 0 bases, J lost 8 bases, and 10 bases lay in between. The CDR3 spans 14 residues. CDR3 bases: TGCGCCAGCAGCCAAGATGGGGCATGGGAAAAACTGTTTTTT. Its protein product is CASSQDGAWEKLFF.

This clonotype has a count of ten or more. The chain uses TRBV20-1 and TRBJ2-7; D tentatively fits TRBD1 or TRBD2 (6 bases each). The CDR3 runs to 14 residues. The germline CDR1 and CDR2 sequences are DFQATT and SNEGSKA (reference sequence). V shed 3 bases and J shed 3 bases, with 15 bases lying between them. The chain's CDR3 is CSASSRGGGYEQYF. CDR3 DNA sequence: TGCAGTGCTAGCTCCCGTGGAGGGGGCTACGAGCAGTACTTC.

The chain couples TRBV7-9 to TRBJ1-1; D not certain. The CDR3 runs to 14 residues. With 1 base removed from V and 1 base from J, the gap between germline ends came to 7 bases. Germline values: CDR1 SEHNR, CDR2 FQNEAQ (reference sequence). CDR3: CASSLEVGNTEAFF. For the CDR3, the DNA is TGTGCCAGCAGCTTAGAGGTCGGGAACACTGAAGCTTTCTTT.

This clonotype was seen repeatedly, ten times or more. The chain has TRBV7-9 and TRBJ1-1; D possibly corresponds to TRBD1 (6 bases). V was trimmed by 0 bases and J by 1 base, leaving 9 bases between them. The germline gives CDR1 SEHNR, CDR2 FQNEAQ (reference sequence). The CDR3 runs 15 residues. CDR3 region: CASSLAGAANTEAFF. CDR3 in DNA: TGTGCCAGCAGCTTAGCGGGGGCAGCGAACACTGAAGCTTTCTTT.

This clonotype was counted ten times or more. The genes are TRBV7-2 and TRBJ2-5; perhaps TRBD1 as D (5 bases). This CDR3 has 14 amino acids. Trimming took 2 bases from V and 6 from J, leaving 13 bases between them. Per germline, CDR1 SGHTA and CDR2 FQGNSA. The CDR3 loop is CASSLNYRTQTQYF. The CDR3 DNA reads TGTGCCAGCAGCTTAAACTACAGGACGCAGACCCAGTACTTC.

V gene TRBV20-1 combines with J gene TRBJ2-5; 13 bases map to TRBD2. The CDR3 runs 18 residues. The V gene's germline CDR1 is DFQATT and CDR2 SNEGSKA (reference sequence). Unmatched junction bases numbered 21, after V lost 3 bases and J lost 11 bases. The CDR3 nucleotides read TGCAGTGCTAGGGAACCCTGGACTAGCGGGGGTTCTTACAATGAGCAGTACTTC. It yields the protein CSAREPWTSGGSYNEQYF.

This clonotype has ten or more counts. The chain recombines TRBV5-4 with TRBJ2-5; D is perhaps TRBD1 (6 bases). Germline loops: CDR1 SGHNT, CDR2 YYREEE (reference sequence). V was shortened by 5 bases and J by 4 bases, with 12 bases between the two germline ends. This CDR3 is built from 13 residues. CDR3 in amino acids: CASSDQGRETQYF. CDR3 DNA sequence: TGTGCCAGCAGTGACCAGGGGCGAGAGACCCAGTACTTC.

This clonotype was recorded many times. The chain joins TRBV15 to TRBJ1-2; D remains unclear. The V and J ends lost 4 bases and 5 bases respectively, with 14 bases between them. The CDR3 has 14 amino acids. CDR1 is LNHNV, CDR2 YYDKDF, per germline (reference sequence). Here the CDR3 reads CATSTMAGYYGYTF. The CDR3 DNA is TGTGCCACCAGCACGATGGCAGGTTATTATGGCTACACCTTC.

The table lists this clonotype with many counts. This sequence joins TRBV20-1 and TRBJ2-2; weak D call: TRBD1 (6 bases). Germline lookup yields CDR1 DFQATT and CDR2 SNEGSKA (reference sequence). The V end was cut by 3 bases, the J end by 8 bases, with 19 bases between. The CDR3 is 15 amino acids. The CDR3 here is CSARSFRQAIGELFF. The CDR3 DNA is TGCAGTGCTAGGTCCTTTCGACAGGCAATTGGGGAGCTGTTTTTT.

The rearrangement links TRBV20-1 to TRBJ2-3; 9 positions agree with TRBD1. Germline CDR1 is DFQATT and CDR2 is SNEGSKA (reference sequence). The junction had 14 bases not matched to a gene; V was cut back by 0 bases and J by 4 bases. The CDR3 is 18 amino acids. The CDR3 bases are TGCAGTGCTAGAGATTGGCCTAACCCGGGACAGGGATCAGATACGCAGTATTTT. Translating it yields CSARDWPNPGQGSDTQYF.

In its sample, this clonotype was seen a few times. Being one base from a much bigger clone, this may be a read error. This chain links TRBV4-3 with TRBJ1-2; D unclear. Germline V gene data show CDR1 as LGHNA and CDR2 as YSLEER. This CDR3 is built from 13 residues. The CDR3 sequence is CASSPEGVYGCTF. CDR3 coding DNA: TGCGCCAGCAGCCCAGAAGGCGTTTATGGCTGCACCTTC.

The rearrangement joins TRBV19 to TRBJ2-5, with D perhaps matching TRBD1 (6 bases). V shed 5 bases and J shed 5 bases, with 15 bases lying between them. The CDR3 extends over 14 amino acids. Germline CDR1 is LNHDA and CDR2 is SQIVND (reference sequence). CDR3 in amino acids: CASSPPGQWETQYF. The CDR3 DNA reads TGTGCCAGTAGTCCCCCCGGACAGTGGGAGACCCAGTACTTC.

In this sample, this clonotype turned up many times. The chain recombines TRBV12-3 or TRBV12-4 with TRBJ1-2; perhaps TRBD1 as D (6 bases). The CDR3 totals 15 residues. V was cut by 3 bases and J by 0 bases, with 11 bases left in between. The CDR3 nucleotides read TGTGCCAGCAGTTTGATAGGGACACCTAACTATGGCTACACCTTC. This sequence encodes CASSLIGTPNYGYTF.